This is a list of T cell receptor beta chains from one sample in a study of molecular identifiers for immune sequencing clone quantification. TCRdb re-called the PCR reads with MiXCR, one entry per CDR3 protein. This table holds over 85,000 distinct CDR3 sequences, about 23% found once. Sequencing was performed on naive CD8+ T cells from blood, with Jurkat cell RNA spiked in. These receptors originate from a human donor in good health. Some libraries in this study had Jurkat cell RNA spiked in. Both conserved end residues are part of each CDR3. The order of the fields is J gene, V gene, D gene, clone size, CDR3 DNA, CDR3 protein. D genes are given only for firm matches. Clone size, where shown, is once, few, many, or a class for clones that have expanded.

TRBJ2-7 | TRBV29-1 | TRBD2 | few | TGCAGCGTTTTTAGCGGGAGTTTGTACGAGCAGTACTTC | CSVFSGSLYEQYF
TRBJ2-5 | TRBV24-1 | TRBD1 | few | TGTGCCACCAGTGATCCTGGGACAGGGTATGAGACCCAGTACTTC | CATSDPGTGYETQYF
TRBJ2-2 | TRBV30 | TRBD2 | - | TGTGCTGGGGGACTAGCGAACGCCGGGGAGCTGTTTTTT | CAGGLANAGELFF
TRBJ2-4 | TRBV6-2/TRBV6-3 | TRBD2 | - | TGTGCCGCGAAGAATCCTGGGACTAGCGGGAGCGGGCCAGCCAAAAATATTCAGTACTTC | CAAKNPGTSGSGPAKNIQYF
TRBJ2-1 | TRBV10-3 | TRBD2 | many | TGTGCCATCAGTGTGACTAGCGGTAACAATGAGCAGTTCTTC | CAISVTSGNNEQFF
TRBJ1-5 | TRBV28 | - | - | TGTGCGAGCAGTTCCATGGGGGATGTGTTGCAGCCCCAGCATTTT | CASSSMGDVLQPQHF
TRBJ2-7 | TRBV4-1 | - | - | TGCGCCAGCACCCAAGACCCCAACTACGAGCAGTACTTC | CASTQDPNYEQYF
TRBJ2-7 | TRBV6-5 | - | many | TGTGCCAGCAGTTACTCCGGGTCCTACGAGCAGTACTTC | CASSYSGSYEQYF
TRBJ2-3 | TRBV6-1 | - | - | TGTGCCAGCAGTGTGGAGCGTTCTAGCACAGATACGCAGTATTTT | CASSVERSSTDTQYF
TRBJ2-3 | TRBV29-1 | TRBD1 | medium-sized | TGCAGCGTTGCGAGGACAGGGGGCGCAGATACGCAGTATTTT | CSVARTGGADTQYF